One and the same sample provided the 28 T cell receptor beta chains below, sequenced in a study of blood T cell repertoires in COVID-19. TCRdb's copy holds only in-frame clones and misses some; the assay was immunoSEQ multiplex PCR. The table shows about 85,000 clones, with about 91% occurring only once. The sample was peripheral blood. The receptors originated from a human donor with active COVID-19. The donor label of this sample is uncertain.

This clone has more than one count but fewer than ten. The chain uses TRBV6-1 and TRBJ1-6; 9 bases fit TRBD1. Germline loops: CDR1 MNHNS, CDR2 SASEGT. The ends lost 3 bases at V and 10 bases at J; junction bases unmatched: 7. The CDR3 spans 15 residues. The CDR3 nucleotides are TGTGCCAGCAGTGACCCGGGACAGGGTACCTCACCCCTCCACTTT. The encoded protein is CASSDPGQGTSPLHF.

Here the CDR3 reads CASSQSRRGEYNEQFF. In DNA, the CDR3 is TGCGCCAGCAGTCAATCGAGGCGGGGAGAATACAATGAGCAGTTCTTC. The gene calls are TRBV23-1 and TRBJ2-1; D possibly corresponds to TRBD2 (6 bases). TRBV23-1 is annotated as an ORF whose role is uncertain. The CDR3 runs to 16 residues. Trimming pared 0 bases from V and 4 bases from J, leaving 13 bases between.

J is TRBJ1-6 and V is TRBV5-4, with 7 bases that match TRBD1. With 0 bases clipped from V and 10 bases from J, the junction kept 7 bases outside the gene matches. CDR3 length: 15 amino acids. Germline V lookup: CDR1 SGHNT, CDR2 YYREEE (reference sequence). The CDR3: CASSLAETGSSPLHF. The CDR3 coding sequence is TGTGCCAGCAGCTTGGCGGAGACAGGGTCCTCACCCCTCCACTTT.

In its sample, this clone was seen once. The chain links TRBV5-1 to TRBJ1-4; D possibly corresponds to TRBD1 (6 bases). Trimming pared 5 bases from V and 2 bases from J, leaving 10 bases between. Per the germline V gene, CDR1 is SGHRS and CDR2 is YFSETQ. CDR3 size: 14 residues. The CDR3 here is CASRADRTNEKLFF. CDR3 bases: TGCGCCAGCAGGGCCGACAGGACTAATGAAAAACTGTTTTTT.

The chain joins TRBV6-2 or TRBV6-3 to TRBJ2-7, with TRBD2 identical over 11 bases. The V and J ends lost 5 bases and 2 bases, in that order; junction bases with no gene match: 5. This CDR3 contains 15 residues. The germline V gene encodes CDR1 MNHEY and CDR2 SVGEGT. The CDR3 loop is CASSGTSGTTYEQYF. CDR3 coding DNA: TGTGCCAGCAGTGGGACTAGCGGAACAACCTACGAGCAGTACTTC.

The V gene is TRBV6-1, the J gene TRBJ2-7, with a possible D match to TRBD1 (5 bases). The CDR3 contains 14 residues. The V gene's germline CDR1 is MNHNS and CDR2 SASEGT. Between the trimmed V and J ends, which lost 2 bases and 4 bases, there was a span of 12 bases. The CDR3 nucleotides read TGTGCCAGCAGTGAAACTGGACACCTATACGAGCAGTACTTC. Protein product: CASSETGHLYEQYF.

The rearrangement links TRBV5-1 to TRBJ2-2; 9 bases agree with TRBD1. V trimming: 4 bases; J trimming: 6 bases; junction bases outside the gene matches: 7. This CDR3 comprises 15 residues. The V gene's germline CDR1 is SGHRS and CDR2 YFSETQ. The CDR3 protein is CASSPGTGMAGELFF. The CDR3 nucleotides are TGCGCCAGCAGCCCGGGGACAGGGATGGCCGGGGAGCTGTTTTTT.

For the CDR3, the DNA is TGTGCCAGCAGTTACTCGACGGGGGGGGCCTATGGCTACACCTTC. It specifies CASSYSTGGAYGYTF. The chain carries TRBV6-6 and TRBJ1-2; D may be TRBD1 (6 bases). CDR3 length equals 15 residues. Trimming stripped 0 bases from V and 4 bases from J, with 12 bases between. Germline assignment: CDR1 MNHNY and CDR2 SVGAGI (reference sequence).

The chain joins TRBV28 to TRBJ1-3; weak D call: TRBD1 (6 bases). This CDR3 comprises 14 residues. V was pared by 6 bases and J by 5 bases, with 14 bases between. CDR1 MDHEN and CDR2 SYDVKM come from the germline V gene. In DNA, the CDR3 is TGTGCCAGCAGCCCTGGACAGTCCCGAAACACCATATATTTT. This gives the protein CASSPGQSRNTIYF.

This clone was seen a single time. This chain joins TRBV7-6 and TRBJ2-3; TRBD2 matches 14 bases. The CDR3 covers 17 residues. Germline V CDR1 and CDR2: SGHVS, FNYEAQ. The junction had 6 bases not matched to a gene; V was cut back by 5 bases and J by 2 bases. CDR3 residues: CASSRLAGGPNTDTQYF. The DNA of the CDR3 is TGTGCCAGCAGCAGACTAGCGGGGGGGCCGAACACAGATACGCAGTATTTT.

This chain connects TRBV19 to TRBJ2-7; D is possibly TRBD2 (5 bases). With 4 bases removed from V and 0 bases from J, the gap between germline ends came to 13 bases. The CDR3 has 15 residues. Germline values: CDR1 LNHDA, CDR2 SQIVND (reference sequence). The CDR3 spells CASSTQNRDSYEQYF. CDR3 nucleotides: TGTGCCAGTAGTACTCAAAACCGGGACTCCTACGAGCAGTACTTC.

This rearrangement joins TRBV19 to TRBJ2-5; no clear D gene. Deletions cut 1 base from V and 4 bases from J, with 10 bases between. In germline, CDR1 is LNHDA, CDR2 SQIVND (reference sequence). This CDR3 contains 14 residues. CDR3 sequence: CASSIGASPETQYF. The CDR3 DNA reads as TGTGCCAGTAGTATAGGGGCCTCTCCAGAGACCCAGTACTTC.

DNA of the CDR3: TGTGCCAGCAGCCGCAGCCCGGGGACAGGAAATTCACCCCTCCACTTT. Amino acids: CASSRSPGTGNSPLHF. This chain uses TRBV9 with TRBJ1-6; 8 nucleotides align to TRBD1. The J segment lost 7 bases and the V segment lost 4 bases, leaving 10 bases of the junction unmatched. Per the germline V gene, CDR1 is SGDLS and CDR2 is YYNGEE. This CDR3 contains 16 residues.

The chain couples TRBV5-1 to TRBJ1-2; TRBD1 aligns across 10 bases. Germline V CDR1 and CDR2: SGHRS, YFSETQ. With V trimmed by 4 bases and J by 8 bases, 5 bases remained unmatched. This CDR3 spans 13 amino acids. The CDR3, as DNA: TGCGCCAGCAGCCGGGACAGGGGAGGAGGCTACACCTTC. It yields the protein CASSRDRGGGYTF.

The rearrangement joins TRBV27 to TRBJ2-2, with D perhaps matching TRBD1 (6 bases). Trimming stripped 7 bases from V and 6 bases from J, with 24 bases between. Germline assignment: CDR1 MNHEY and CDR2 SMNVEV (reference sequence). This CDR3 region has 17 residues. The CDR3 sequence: CASTRDTELLFAGELFF. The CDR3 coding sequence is TGTGCCAGCACCAGGGACACTGAGTTACTTTTTGCCGGGGAGCTGTTTTTT.

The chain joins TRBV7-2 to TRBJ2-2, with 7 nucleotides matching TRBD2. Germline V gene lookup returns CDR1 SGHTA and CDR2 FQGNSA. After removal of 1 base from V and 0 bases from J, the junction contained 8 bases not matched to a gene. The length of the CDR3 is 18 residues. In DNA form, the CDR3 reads TGTGCCAGCAGCTTAGTTGCTAGCGGTACAGCGAACACCGGGGAGCTGTTTTTT. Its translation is CASSLVASGTANTGELFF.

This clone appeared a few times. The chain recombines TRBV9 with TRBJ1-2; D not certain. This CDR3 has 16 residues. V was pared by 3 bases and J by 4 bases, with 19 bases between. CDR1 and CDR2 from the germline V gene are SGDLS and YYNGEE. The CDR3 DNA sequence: TGTGCCAGCAGCGCCCTAGATGGTCAGACGACCTATGGCTACACCTTC. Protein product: CASSALDGQTTYGYTF.

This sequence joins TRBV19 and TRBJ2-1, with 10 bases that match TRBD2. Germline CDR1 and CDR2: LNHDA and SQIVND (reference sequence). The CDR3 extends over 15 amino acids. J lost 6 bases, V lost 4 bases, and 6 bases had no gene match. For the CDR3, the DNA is TGTGCCAGTAGTACACAGCGGGGGGGCCTCAATGAGCAGTTCTTC. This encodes CASSTQRGGLNEQFF.

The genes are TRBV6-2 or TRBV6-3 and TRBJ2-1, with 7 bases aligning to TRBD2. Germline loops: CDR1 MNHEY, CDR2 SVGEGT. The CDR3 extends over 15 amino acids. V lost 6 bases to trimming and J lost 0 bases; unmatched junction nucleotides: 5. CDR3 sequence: CASSKWGGSYNEQFF. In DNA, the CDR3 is TGTGCCAGCAGCAAGTGGGGGGGCTCCTACAATGAGCAGTTCTTC.

The CDR3 nucleotides are TGTGCCAGCAGCCATCGCACCAGTGGGCATAATGAAAAACTGTTTTTT. Its protein is CASSHRTSGHNEKLFF. J is TRBJ1-4 and V is TRBV6-6; D remains unclear. The germline V gene has CDR1 MNHNY and CDR2 SVGAGI (reference sequence). The CDR3 runs 16 residues. The V end was cut by 6 bases, the J end by 4 bases, with 18 bases between.

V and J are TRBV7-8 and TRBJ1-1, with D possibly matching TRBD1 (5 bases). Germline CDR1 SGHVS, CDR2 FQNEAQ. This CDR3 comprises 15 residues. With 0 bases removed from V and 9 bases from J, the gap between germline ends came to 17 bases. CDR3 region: CASSLAEPKQEKAFF. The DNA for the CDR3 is TGTGCCAGCAGCTTAGCCGAACCGAAACAGGAGAAAGCTTTCTTT.

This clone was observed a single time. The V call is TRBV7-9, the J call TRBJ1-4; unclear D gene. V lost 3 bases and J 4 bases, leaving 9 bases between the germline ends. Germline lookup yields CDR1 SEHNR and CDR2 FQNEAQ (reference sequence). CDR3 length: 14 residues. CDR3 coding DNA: TGTGCCAGCAGCTTCGCGGGATTTAATGAAAAACTGTTTTTT. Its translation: CASSFAGFNEKLFF.

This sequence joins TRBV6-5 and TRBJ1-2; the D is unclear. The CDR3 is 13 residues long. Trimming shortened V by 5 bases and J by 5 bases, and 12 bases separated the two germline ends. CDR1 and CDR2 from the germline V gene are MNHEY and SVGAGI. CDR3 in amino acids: CASSRGGDYGYTF. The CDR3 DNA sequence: TGTGCCAGCAGTCGGGGAGGTGATTATGGCTACACCTTC.

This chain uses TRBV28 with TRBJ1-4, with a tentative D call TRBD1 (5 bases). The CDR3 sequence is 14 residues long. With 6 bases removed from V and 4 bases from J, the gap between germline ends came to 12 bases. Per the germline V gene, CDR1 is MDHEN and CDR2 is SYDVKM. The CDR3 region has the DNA TGTGCCAGCAGCGCGGGACTGATTAATGAAAAACTGTTTTTT. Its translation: CASSAGLINEKLFF.

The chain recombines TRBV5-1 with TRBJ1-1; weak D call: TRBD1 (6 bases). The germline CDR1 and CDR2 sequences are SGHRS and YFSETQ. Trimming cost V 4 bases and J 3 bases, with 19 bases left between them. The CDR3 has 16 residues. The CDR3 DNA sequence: TGCGCCAGCAGCCCCCCCCGGGGGGCGCAGGACACTGAAGCTTTCTTT. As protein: CASSPPRGAQDTEAFF.

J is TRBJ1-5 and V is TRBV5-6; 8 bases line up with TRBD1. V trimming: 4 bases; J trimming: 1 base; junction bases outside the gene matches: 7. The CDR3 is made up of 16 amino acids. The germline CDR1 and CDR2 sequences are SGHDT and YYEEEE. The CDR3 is CASSGRTGRSNQPQHF. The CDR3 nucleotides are TGTGCCAGCAGCGGCCGGACAGGGCGGAGCAATCAGCCCCAGCATTTT.

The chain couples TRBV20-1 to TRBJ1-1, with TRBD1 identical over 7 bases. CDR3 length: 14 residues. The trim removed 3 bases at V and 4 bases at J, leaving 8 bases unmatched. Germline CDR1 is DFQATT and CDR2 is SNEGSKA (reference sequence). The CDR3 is CSASLATGVTEAFF. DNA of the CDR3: TGCAGTGCTAGTCTAGCCACAGGGGTCACTGAAGCTTTCTTT.

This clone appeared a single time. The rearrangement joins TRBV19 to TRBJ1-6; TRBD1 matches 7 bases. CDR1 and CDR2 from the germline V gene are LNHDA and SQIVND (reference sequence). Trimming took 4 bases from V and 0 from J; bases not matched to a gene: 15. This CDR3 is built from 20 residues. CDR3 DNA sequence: TGTGCCAGTAGTACACCCAACACCTACAGGGGTGGCTCCTATAATTCACCCCTCCACTTT. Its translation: CASSTPNTYRGGSYNSPLHF.